This is a list of T cell receptor beta chains from one sample in a study of T cells in Graves' hyperthyroidism and ophthalmopathy. Via MiXCR, TCRdb re-called the multiplex PCR reads, giving one row per CDR3 protein. The table has hundreds of thousands of distinct CDR3 sequences, about 20% seen once. Sequenced material: blood. The origin of the receptors is a man aged 35 to 55 with Graves' ophthalmopathy. The CDR3 runs from the conserved cysteine through the conserved F or W. A D gene is named only where the DNA matches it firmly. Some rows mark clone size as missing; the rest say once, few, many or name a class of expanded clone.

size	V	D	J	CDR3	DNA
few	TRBV5-5	.	TRBJ2-4	CASSLERQLNIQYF	TGTGCCAGCAGCTTGGAGAGACAGTTAAACATTCAGTACTTC
few	TRBV4-3	TRBD1	TRBJ1-2	CASSQARGTGRGYTF	TGCGCCAGCAGCCAAGCTCGCGGGACAGGGAGAGGCTACACCTTC
.	TRBV7-3	.	TRBJ2-3	CASSKNSGSTDTQYF	TGTGCCAGCAGCAAAAACAGCGGAAGCACAGATACGCAGTATTTT
many	TRBV6-2/TRBV6-3	TRBD2	TRBJ2-1	CASSRPKRTSRDNEQFF	TGTGCCAGCAGTCGCCCTAAGCGGACTAGCCGCGACAATGAGCAGTTCTTC
.	TRBV6-1	.	TRBJ2-7	CASSYASAFFGKQYF	TGTGCCAGCAGTTATGCTAGCGCTTTTTTCGGGAAGCAGTACTTC
.	TRBV19	.	TRBJ1-6	CASSLPEANSPLHF	TGTGCCAGTAGTTTGCCTGAGGCCAATTCACCCCTCCACTTT
few	TRBV28	.	TRBJ1-3	CASSPYPQTSGKASGNTIYF	TGTGCCAGCAGTCCATACCCCCAGACATCGGGGAAGGCTTCTGGAAACACCATATATTTT
many	TRBV3-1	TRBD2	TRBJ2-1	CASSPTSGRRHEQFF	TGTGCCAGCAGCCCAACTAGCGGGAGGCGCCATGAGCAGTTCTTC
many	TRBV11-1	.	TRBJ2-3	CASSQRFRADTQYF	TGTGCCAGCAGCCAAAGATTCCGCGCAGATACGCAGTATTTT
few	TRBV10-3	TRBD1	TRBJ1-1	CAISRQGEAFF	TGTGCCATCAGTCGACAGGGGGAAGCTTTCTTT
many	TRBV6-1	.	TRBJ1-1	CASSDRTTNTEAFF	TGTGCCAGCAGTGACCGCACGACGAACACTGAAGCTTTCTTT
few	TRBV30	.	TRBJ1-5	CAWSVQVVNQPQHF	TGTGCCTGGAGTGTACAGGTAGTCAATCAGCCCCAGCATTTT
.	TRBV5-1	.	TRBJ1-3	CASSLYYRDVVSGNTIYF	TGCGCCAGCAGCCTGTACTACCGGGACGTTGTATCTGGAAACACCATATATTTT
few	TRBV7-8	.	TRBJ1-2	CASSLVAKGGLDGYTF	TGTGCCAGCAGCTTAGTAGCAAAGGGAGGTTTAGATGGCTACACCTTC
.	TRBV6-2/TRBV6-3	.	TRBJ1-5	CASSRSGSSNQPQHF	TGTGCCAGCAGTCGCAGCGGTTCCAGCAATCAGCCCCAGCATTTT
many	TRBV30	.	TRBJ1-2	CAWTSSYGYTF	TGTGCCTGGACTTCCAGCTATGGCTACACCTTC
many	TRBV7-2	.	TRBJ2-7	CASSSDRLAYEQYF	TGTGCCAGCAGTTCCGACAGGCTGGCCTACGAGCAGTACTTC
many	TRBV28	.	TRBJ2-7	CASSLSWDYEQYF	TGTGCCAGCAGTTTATCGTGGGACTACGAGCAGTACTTC
few	TRBV3-1	.	TRBJ2-1	CASSRPGDSLSSYNEQFF	TGTGCCAGCAGCCGCCCCGGGGATAGCTTGAGCTCCTACAATGAGCAGTTCTTC
many	TRBV5-5	TRBD1	TRBJ1-1	CASSWDSLISEAFF	TGTGCCAGCAGCTGGGACAGCCTAATCTCTGAAGCTTTCTTT
few	TRBV6-1	.	TRBJ1-1	CASSRNLQVPNTEAFF	TGTGCCAGCAGCCGAAACCTACAGGTCCCGAACACTGAAGCTTTCTTT
.	TRBV20-1	TRBD2	TRBJ2-1	CSARGPREETVF	TGCAGTGCTAGAGGCCCACGGGAGGAAACGGTCTTC
few	TRBV4-1	.	TRBJ1-2	CASSQIGGDYGYTF	TGCGCCAGCAGCCAAATTGGAGGGGACTATGGCTACACCTTC
.	TRBV28	TRBD1	TRBJ1-2	CASSYSGQGLYGYTF	TGTGCCAGCAGTTACTCTGGACAGGGGCTGTATGGCTACACCTTC
many	TRBV7-9	.	TRBJ2-5	CASSLEEGTIQYF	TGTGCCAGCAGCTTAGAAGAGGGGACGATCCAGTACTTC
.	TRBV7-9	.	TRBJ1-2	CASSLVGWNSGYTF	TGTGCCAGCAGCTTAGTCGGGTGGAACAGCGGCTACACCTTC
many	TRBV28	.	TRBJ2-1	CAAVGLSSYNEQFF	TGTGCCGCCGTGGGCCTGAGCTCCTACAATGAGCAGTTCTTC
.	TRBV19	TRBD1	TRBJ1-4	CASAPTGGNEKLFF	TGTGCCAGTGCTCCGACAGGGGGTAATGAAAAACTGTTTTTT
many	TRBV5-1	TRBD1	TRBJ1-1	CASSLVGTGLGAFF	TGCGCCAGCAGCTTGGTCGGGACAGGGCTGGGAGCTTTCTTT
.	TRBV6-1	.	TRBJ2-2	CASSHVAEPNTGGLFF	TGTGCCAGCAGCCACGTGGCGGAACCGAACACCGGGGGGCTGTTTTTT
many	TRBV20-1	TRBD2	TRBJ2-3	CSARGSRGLAGRRGTDTQYF	TGCAGTGCTAGAGGCTCCCGAGGACTAGCGGGGAGACGGGGCACAGATACGCAGTATTTT
few	TRBV7-8	.	TRBJ1-1	CASSLRADTEAFF	TGTGCCAGCAGCTTAAGGGCAGATACTGAAGCTTTCTTT
few	TRBV7-2	.	TRBJ2-7	CASSLSSTSSSYEQYF	TGTGCCAGCAGCTTATCATCTACTAGCAGCTCCTACGAGCAGTACTTC
few	TRBV12-3/TRBV12-4	.	TRBJ1-2	CASTGSGSRNYGYTF	TGTGCCAGCACCGGGAGTGGCAGTCGTAACTATGGCTACACCTTC
few	TRBV5-1	.	TRBJ1-6	CASSLESGVNSPLHF	TGCGCCAGCAGCTTGGAGTCAGGGGTCAATTCACCCCTCCACTTT
few	TRBV5-6	.	TRBJ1-3	CASSGGAGNTIYF	TGTGCCAGCAGCGGAGGAGCGGGCAACACCATATATTTT
.	TRBV28	TRBD2	TRBJ2-1	CASSLGLAQAMTQAGHREQFF	TGTGCCAGCAGTTTGGGACTAGCCCAGGCTATGACCCAGGCGGGCCACCGGGAGCAGTTCTTC
once	TRBV6-2/TRBV6-3	.	TRBJ2-1	CASMEAGNNEQFF	TGTGCCAGCATGGAGGCAGGGAACAATGAGCAGTTCTTC
many	TRBV7-8	.	TRBJ2-1	CASSLTPDSYNEQFF	TGTGCCAGCAGCTTAACACCGGACTCCTACAATGAGCAGTTCTTC
many	TRBV28	TRBD1	TRBJ2-1	CASSPHTGQHEQFF	TGTGCCAGCAGTCCTCACACGGGACAGCATGAGCAGTTCTTC
.	TRBV7-9	.	TRBJ2-3	CASSLSGTLVTQYF	TGTGCCAGCAGCCTGTCCGGGACCCTGGTTACGCAGTATTTT
many	TRBV2	.	TRBJ2-5	CASSEARAVAVTQETQYF	TGTGCCAGCAGTGAAGCCCGAGCGGTGGCAGTTACTCAAGAGACCCAGTACTTC
few	TRBV28	TRBD1	TRBJ2-5	CASSRQGPGETQYF	TGTGCCAGCAGTCGACAGGGGCCGGGGGAGACCCAGTACTTC
.	TRBV12-3/TRBV12-4	.	TRBJ1-4	CASRDRSATNEKLFF	TGTGCCAGCAGAGACAGGAGTGCAACTAATGAAAAACTGTTTTTT
many	TRBV28	TRBD1	TRBJ2-3	CASSFGQESTDTQYF	TGTGCCAGCAGTTTCGGACAGGAGAGCACAGATACGCAGTATTTT